These 25 T cell receptor beta chains originate from one sample sequenced in a study of early T cells in non-severe SARS-CoV-2 infection. TCRdb independently ran MiXCR on the 5' RACE reads; one entry per CDR3 protein. The repertoire includes about 77,000 distinct CDR3 sequences, approximately 5% of them detected once, and 6.5% to 8% sits in the top ten. The input for sequencing was whole blood, taken at baseline. These receptors were collected from an adult who was a healthcare worker with PCR-confirmed SARS-CoV-2 infection or an uninfected control (not recorded which).

This clonotype was detected many times. J is TRBJ2-1 and V is TRBV19; TRBD2 aligns across 14 bases. This CDR3 spans 15 amino acids. Germline V CDR1 and CDR2: LNHDA, SQIVND (reference sequence). The V segment lost 8 bases and the J segment 10 bases; nucleotides outside the gene matches: 10. In nucleotides, the CDR3 is TGTGCCAGTGCTCGACTAGCGGGAGGGCCCGGGGAGCAGTTCTTC. It specifies CASARLAGGPGEQFF.

This clonotype appeared a few times. This chain links TRBV29-1 with TRBJ1-4; 7 bases agree with TRBD1. CDR1 SQVTM and CDR2 ANQGSEA come from the germline V gene. V was clipped by 7 bases and J by 4 bases; unmatched bases: 9. The CDR3 consists of 14 residues. This CDR3 is CSAGDRGLNEKLFF. The DNA of the CDR3 is TGCAGCGCAGGGGACAGAGGACTTAATGAAAAACTGTTTTTT.

This clonotype was seen ten or more times. The V call is TRBV27, the J call TRBJ2-7, with 7 nucleotides matching TRBD1. The ends lost 0 bases at V and 3 bases at J; junction bases unmatched: 5. The CDR3 has 15 amino acids. Germline loops: CDR1 MNHEY, CDR2 SMNVEV (reference sequence). CDR3 residues: CASSLSPGQFYEQYF. CDR3 coding DNA: TGTGCCAGCAGTTTATCCCCGGGACAGTTCTACGAGCAGTACTTC.

This clonotype was seen many times. The chain combines TRBV29-1 with TRBJ2-3; a possible D gene is TRBD1 (6 bases). CDR1 SQVTM and CDR2 ANQGSEA come from the germline V gene. Trimming removed 5 bases at V and 0 bases at J, with 15 bases between. The CDR3 is 15 amino acids. CDR3 region: CSVRPRQASTDTQYF. The CDR3 nucleotides read TGCAGCGTTCGGCCCCGACAGGCCAGCACAGATACGCAGTATTTT.

This clonotype was counted ten times or more. J is TRBJ2-3 and V is TRBV5-5; D may be TRBD1 or TRBD2 (5 bases each). V dropped 0 bases and J dropped 0 bases, with 17 bases sitting between them. The CDR3 loop spans 18 amino acids. Germline-derived CDR1 and CDR2 are SGHKS and YYEKEE (reference sequence). DNA for the CDR3: TGTGCCAGCAGCTTGGGTTATCGGGACGGGTCTAGCACAGATACGCAGTATTTT. This sequence encodes CASSLGYRDGSSTDTQYF.

This clonotype has a count of ten or more. This chain joins TRBV28 and TRBJ1-1, with unresolved D. Germline V CDR1 and CDR2: MDHEN, SYDVKM. The ends were cut back, 2 bases at V and 7 bases at J, with 17 bases in the middle. CDR3 size: 15 residues. For the CDR3, the DNA is TGTGCCAGCAGTTTAGTCTTCGGGAGGAGGGATGAAGCTTTCTTT. Protein: CASSLVFGRRDEAFF.

This clonotype is categorized as large (0.1 to 1%). This chain connects TRBV28 to TRBJ2-7, with a tentative D call TRBD2 (6 bases). The CDR3 totals 14 residues. Germline loops: CDR1 MDHEN, CDR2 SYDVKM. Trimming removed 3 bases from V and 5 bases from J, with 14 bases in between. This chain's CDR3 is CASSLEGRDDEQYF. The CDR3, as DNA: TGTGCCAGCAGTTTGGAGGGAAGGGACGACGAGCAGTACTTC.

This clonotype was picked up a small number of times. This chain uses TRBV11-2 with TRBJ2-2; a weak D match, TRBD2 (6 bases). V was shortened by 5 bases and J by 8 bases, with 12 bases between the two germline ends. The CDR3 is made up of 13 amino acids. The germline gives CDR1 SGHAT, CDR2 FQNNGV. The CDR3 DNA sequence: TGTGCCAGCAGCGAGGGACTGACGGGGGAGCTGTTTTTT. Protein sequence: CASSEGLTGELFF. Using reference TRBV11-2 and TRBJ2-2 for the parts outside the CDR3, the full variable domain is EAGVAQSPRYKIIEKRQSVAFWCNPISGHATLYWYQQILGQGPKLLIQFQNNGVVDDSQLPKDRFSAERLKGVDSTLKIQPAKLEDSAVYLCASSEGLTGELFFGEGSRLTVL.

This clonotype was detected ten times or more. The rearrangement links TRBV5-1 to TRBJ2-7; perhaps D is TRBD1 or TRBD2 (5 bases each). Germline V gene lookup returns CDR1 SGHRS and CDR2 YFSETQ. This CDR3 has 14 residues. The V and J ends lost 4 bases and 3 bases respectively, with 14 bases between them. CDR3 DNA: TGCGCCAGCAGCCCGACGGGACCTAACTACGAGCAGTACTTC. This encodes CASSPTGPNYEQYF.

The chain couples TRBV29-1 to TRBJ2-7, with 8 bases that match TRBD1. Per germline, CDR1 SQVTM and CDR2 ANQGSEA. The CDR3 is 12 residues long. Trimming took 4 bases from V and 3 from J; bases not matched to a gene: 2. The CDR3 DNA is TGCAGCGTTGCACAGGGGGTCTACGAGCAGTACTTC. It codes for CSVAQGVYEQYF.

This clonotype was counted ten times or more. V usage is TRBV12-5 and J usage is TRBJ2-7; perhaps TRBD2 as D (5 bases). Germline V gene lookup returns CDR1 LGHNT and CDR2 FRNRAP. This CDR3 is 15 amino acids long. V was trimmed by 5 bases and J by 3 bases, leaving 17 bases between them. The CDR3 region has the DNA TGTGCTAGTGGTGCCCCTTCCGGGAACTACTACGAGCAGTACTTC. Its translation is CASGAPSGNYYEQYF.

This clonotype appeared many times. The CDR3, as DNA: TGCAGTGCTAGGGACCCCCTGAGAGGCTACACCTTC. This sequence encodes CSARDPLRGYTF. The chain joins TRBV20-1 to TRBJ1-2; the D is unclear. Trimming took off 3 bases at V and 8 bases at J, with 13 bases between the two ends. The germline gives CDR1 DFQATT, CDR2 SNEGSKA (reference sequence). The CDR3 is 12 amino acids.

This clonotype turned up a few times. CDR3 in amino acids: CSARDRVSSLYEQYF. The DNA for the CDR3 is TGCAGTGCTAGAGATCGTGTCAGTTCTCTTTACGAGCAGTACTTC. The chain uses TRBV20-1 and TRBJ2-7; D is ambiguous. Trimming pared 0 bases from V and 4 bases from J, leaving 16 bases between. The CDR3 is 15 residues long. Per germline, CDR1 DFQATT and CDR2 SNEGSKA (reference sequence).

This clonotype appeared many times. CDR3 loop: CASRNTEAFF. The CDR3 region has the DNA TGTGCCAGCAGGAACACTGAAGCTTTCTTT. This chain links TRBV6-1 with TRBJ1-1; D is ambiguous. Germline V gives CDR1 MNHNS, CDR2 SASEGT. The CDR3 extends over 10 amino acids. V dropped 6 bases and J dropped 1 base, with 0 bases sitting between them.

This clonotype occurred a few times. The chain carries TRBV7-9 and TRBJ1-1; D call uncertain. Trimming pared 5 bases from V and 2 bases from J, leaving 15 bases between. There are 15 residues in the CDR3. Looked up from germline, CDR1 is SEHNR and CDR2 is FQNEAQ (reference sequence). CDR3 DNA: TGTGCCAGCAGCCTCGACGAGGGATTAAACACTGAAGCTTTCTTT. Its translation: CASSLDEGLNTEAFF.

This clonotype was found many times. The chain joins TRBV4-1 to TRBJ1-2; D call uncertain. The germline CDR1 and CDR2 sequences are MGHRA and YSYEKL. This CDR3 region has 13 residues. The ends were cut back, 1 base at V and 8 bases at J, with 11 bases in the middle. Here the CDR3 reads CASSQVTVSGYTF. The CDR3 coding sequence is TGCGCCAGCAGCCAAGTCACCGTAAGCGGCTACACCTTC.

This clonotype was seen ten or more times. V gene TRBV5-1 combines with J gene TRBJ2-7; 8 bases map to TRBD2. The V and J ends lost 0 bases and 3 bases, in that order; junction bases with no gene match: 14. This CDR3 comprises 18 residues. Germline-derived CDR1 and CDR2 are SGHRS and YFSETQ. The CDR3 spells CASSLDESSGVGIYEQYF. The DNA for the CDR3 is TGCGCCAGCAGCTTGGATGAGAGTAGCGGGGTTGGCATCTACGAGCAGTACTTC.

The sample holds many counts of this clonotype. The V call is TRBV4-1, the J call TRBJ2-5, with 11 nucleotides matching TRBD2. Germline V gene data show CDR1 as MGHRA and CDR2 as YSYEKL. The CDR3 spans 15 residues. After removal of 0 bases from V and 3 bases from J, the junction contained 0 bases not matched to a gene. In nucleotides, the CDR3 is TGCGCCAGCAGCCAAGAGACTAGCGGGAAAGAGACCCAGTACTTC. This codes for CASSQETSGKETQYF.

This clonotype was found a few times. A junction boundary mismatches the germline segment, possibly from a read error. The gene calls are TRBV7-9 and TRBJ2-1; 7 bases match TRBD1. The CDR3 covers 12 residues. Germline lookup yields CDR1 SEHNR and CDR2 FQNEAQ (reference sequence). The CDR3 coding sequence is TGTGCCAGCAGCTACGGGGACAGTCCCGCTCTCTTC. Amino acids: CASSYGDSPALF.

This chain connects TRBV3-1 to TRBJ1-4, with 11 positions matching TRBD1. V lost 6 bases to trimming and J lost 0 bases; unmatched junction nucleotides: 9. Germline V gene data show CDR1 as LGHDT and CDR2 as YNNKEL (reference sequence). CDR3 size: 18 residues. Written as DNA, the CDR3 is TGTGCCAGCAGTAAGGACAGGGGGCGAATTGCAACTAATGAAAAACTGTTTTTT. This gives the protein CASSKDRGRIATNEKLFF.

This clonotype was seen a handful of times. The V and J genes are TRBV11-2 and TRBJ2-1, with D possibly TRBD2 on 6 matching bases. V dropped 8 bases and J dropped 2 bases, with 13 bases sitting between them. Germline CDR1 and CDR2: SGHAT and FQNNGV. CDR3 length: 14 residues. The CDR3 DNA sequence: TGTGCCAGCCTTGCTAGCGATGCCTACAATGAGCAGTTCTTC. Translation gives CASLASDAYNEQFF.

This clonotype was counted a few times. The chain combines TRBV28 with TRBJ1-4; D is unclear. The V gene's germline CDR1 is MDHEN and CDR2 SYDVKM. CDR3 length: 13 amino acids. V lost 5 bases and J 8 bases, leaving 12 bases between the germline ends. Here the CDR3 reads CASSQRREEKLFF. CDR3 bases: TGTGCCAGCAGTCAAAGAAGGGAGGAAAAACTGTTTTTT.

The chain combines TRBV15 with TRBJ2-3; TRBD2 matches at 11 bases. This CDR3 is built from 17 residues. The germline gives CDR1 LNHNV, CDR2 YYDKDF (reference sequence). With V trimmed by 2 bases and J by 5 bases, 9 bases remained unmatched. The CDR3 sequence: CATSRSDQLAGVDTQYF. In DNA form, the CDR3 reads TGTGCCACCAGCAGATCCGACCAACTAGCGGGAGTAGATACGCAGTATTTT.

This clonotype turned up a few times. The chain is built from TRBV19 and TRBJ2-1, with D possibly TRBD2 on 6 matching bases. Germline-derived CDR1 and CDR2 are LNHDA and SQIVND (reference sequence). The length of the CDR3 is 16 residues. The ends were cut back, 1 base at V and 4 bases at J, with 14 bases in the middle. CDR3 DNA sequence: TGTGCCAGTAGTATAGTTTGGAGGGCTAATTACAATGAGCAGTTCTTC. Translating gives CASSIVWRANYNEQFF.

Ten or more counts support this clonotype. The chain joins TRBV27 to TRBJ2-1; 10 bases are a match to TRBD1. The germline gives CDR1 MNHEY, CDR2 SMNVEV (reference sequence). The CDR3 sequence is 16 residues long. J lost 8 bases, V lost 4 bases, and 11 bases had no gene match. The CDR3 here is CASSSIRDRGSDEQFF. In DNA form, the CDR3 reads TGTGCCAGCAGTTCGATCCGGGACAGGGGATCAGATGAGCAGTTCTTC.